This T cell receptor beta chain was obtained from a study of metastatic and nonmetastatic thyroid tumors. General study points: The study reportedly found significantly higher TCR beta diversity in malignant thyroid tumors than benign nodules, in blood and tumor.

As for this clone: Its cognate antigen is unknown. One end of the junction fails to match germline, which may point to a read error.

Original handling: The study built a papillary thyroid cancer distant-metastasis classifier from CDR3 differences across clinicopathological groups. MiXCR re-clonotyped the PCR reads for TCRdb. The V and J calls follow TCRdb's processing rather than the paper's. The sample carries around 20,000 clones, 36% recorded once. This CDR3 has 14 amino acids. Germline V gene data show CDR1 as MRHNA and CDR2 as SNTAGT. Until they underwent thyroid surgery, no patient had received any treatment. Specimen: tumor tissue. The TCR was taken from a female donor with papillary thyroid cancer or a benign thyroid nodule (not recorded which). Some clones in this sample may be carry-over from other donors' samples. V gene TRBV6-4 combines with J gene TRBJ2-3; 8 bases match TRBD1. In DNA, the CDR3 is TGTGCCACCTCGGACAGGGTAGGCACAGGTACGCAGTATTTT. The encoded protein is CATSDRVGTGTQYF.